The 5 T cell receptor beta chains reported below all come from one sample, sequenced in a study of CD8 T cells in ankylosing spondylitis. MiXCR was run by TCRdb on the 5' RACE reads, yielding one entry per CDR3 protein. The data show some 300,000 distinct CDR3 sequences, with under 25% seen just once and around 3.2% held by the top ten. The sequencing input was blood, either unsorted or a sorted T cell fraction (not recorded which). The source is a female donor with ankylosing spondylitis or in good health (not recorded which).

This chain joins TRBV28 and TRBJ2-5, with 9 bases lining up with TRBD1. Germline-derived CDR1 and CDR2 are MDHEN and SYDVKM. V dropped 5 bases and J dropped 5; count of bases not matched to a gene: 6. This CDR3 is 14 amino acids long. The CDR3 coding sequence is TGTGCCAGCAGTGCCCGGACAGGGGTGGAGACCCAGTACTTC. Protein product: CASSARTGVETQYF. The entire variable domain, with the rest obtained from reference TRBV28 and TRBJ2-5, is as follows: DVKVTQSSRYLVKRTGEKVFLECVQDMDHENMFWYRQDPGLGLRLIYFSYDVKMKEKGDIPEGYSVSREKKERFSLILESASTNQTSMYLCASSARTGVETQYFGPGTRLLVL.

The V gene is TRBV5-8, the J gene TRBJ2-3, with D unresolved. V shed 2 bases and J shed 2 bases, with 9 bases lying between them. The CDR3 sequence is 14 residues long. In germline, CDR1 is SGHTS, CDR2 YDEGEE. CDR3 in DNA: TGTGCCAGCAGCTTTTCCCCCTCCACAGATACGCAGTATTTT. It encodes CASSFSPSTDTQYF.

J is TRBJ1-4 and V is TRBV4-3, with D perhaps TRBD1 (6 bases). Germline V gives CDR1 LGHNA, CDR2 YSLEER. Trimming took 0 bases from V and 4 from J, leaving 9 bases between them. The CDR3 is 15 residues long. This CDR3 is CASSQEGGVNEKLFF. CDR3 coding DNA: TGCGCCAGCAGCCAAGAAGGGGGAGTTAATGAAAAACTGTTTTTT.

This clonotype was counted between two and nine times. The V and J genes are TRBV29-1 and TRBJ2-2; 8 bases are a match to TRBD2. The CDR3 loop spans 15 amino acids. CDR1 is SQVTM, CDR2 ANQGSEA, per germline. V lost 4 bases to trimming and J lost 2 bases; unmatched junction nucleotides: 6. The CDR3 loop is CSVAGGRINTGELFF. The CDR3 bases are TGCAGCGTTGCGGGCGGGAGGATTAACACCGGGGAGCTGTTTTTT.

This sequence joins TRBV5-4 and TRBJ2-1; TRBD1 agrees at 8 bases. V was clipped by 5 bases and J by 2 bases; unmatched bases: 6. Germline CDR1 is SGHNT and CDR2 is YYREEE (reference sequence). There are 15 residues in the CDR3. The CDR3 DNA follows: TGTGCCAGCAGTCTACAGGGGGACCCCTACAATGAGCAGTTCTTC. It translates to CASSLQGDPYNEQFF.